This TCR beta chain was recovered during a study of blood T cell repertoires in COVID-19. The overall study: Sources were T cells, B-cell-depleted T cells, or PBMCs; the material itself was cDNA or gDNA.

The CDR3 runs to 13 residues. Germline loops: CDR1 SGHRS, CDR2 YFSETQ. Trimming cost V 7 bases and J 5 bases, with 13 bases left between them. Study processing details: Nucleated cell number was recorded as an estimate derived from reference gene primer amplification. The table came from immunoSEQ multiplex PCR; TCRdb's copy has only in-frame clones and leaves some out. That table is the source of V, J and clone size, and D and trimming were worked out from the DNA. Here the sample spans 100,000 to 120,000 clones, roughly 80% being singletons. The sample comprised peripheral blood. The sequence was collected from a man in his fifties or sixties with acute or convalescent COVID-19. The gene calls are TRBV5-1 and TRBJ2-4; D remains ambiguous. The CDR3 coding sequence is TGCGCCAGCGCCGTCGATGGCCAAAACATTCAGTACTTC. Protein sequence: CASAVDGQNIQYF.